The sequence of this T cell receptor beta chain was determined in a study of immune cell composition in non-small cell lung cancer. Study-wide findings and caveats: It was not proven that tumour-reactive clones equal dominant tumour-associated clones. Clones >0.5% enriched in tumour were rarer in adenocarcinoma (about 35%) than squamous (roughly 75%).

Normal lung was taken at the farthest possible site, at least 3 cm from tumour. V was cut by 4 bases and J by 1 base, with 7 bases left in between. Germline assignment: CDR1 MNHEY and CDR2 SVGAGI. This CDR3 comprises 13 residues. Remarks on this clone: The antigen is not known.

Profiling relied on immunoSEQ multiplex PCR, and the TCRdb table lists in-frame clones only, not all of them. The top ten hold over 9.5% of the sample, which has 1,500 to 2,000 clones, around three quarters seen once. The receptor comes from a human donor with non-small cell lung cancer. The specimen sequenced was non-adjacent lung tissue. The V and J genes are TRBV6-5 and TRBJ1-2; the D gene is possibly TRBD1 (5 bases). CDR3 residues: CASSFRVNYGYTF. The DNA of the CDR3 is TGTGCCAGCAGTTTCAGGGTTAACTATGGCTACACCTTC.